Listed below are T cell receptor beta chains from one sample, sequenced in a study of shared clonotypes between healthy human individuals. Here immunoSEQ multiplex PCR was the method, and the copy in TCRdb shows in-frame clones only, minus some. The sample yields about 600,000 clones, around 97% seen once. The sequenced material came from naive CD4+ T cells sorted from blood. These receptor sequences come from a woman younger than 45 in good health. The CDR3 runs from the conserved cysteine through the conserved F or W. Fields, in order: D gene, V gene, clone size, J gene, CDR3 DNA, CDR3 protein. A D gene is named only where the DNA matches it firmly. Rows give clone size only sometimes, using once, few, many, or a class for an expanded clone.

D: TRBD1; V: TRBV28; size: -; J: TRBJ1-2; DNA: TGTGCCAGCAGTTTATCCCCTTTGACAGGGGGCTATGGCTACACCTTC; CDR3: CASSLSPLTGGYGYTF
D: -; V: TRBV28; size: -; J: TRBJ1-2; DNA: TGTGCCAGCAGTTTATTCCCAGGGGCGGGCTACACCTTC; CDR3: CASSLFPGAGYTF
D: -; V: TRBV6-1; size: -; J: TRBJ2-2; DNA: TGTGCCAGCAGTGAAGTAATGCACACCGGGGAGCTGTTTTTT; CDR3: CASSEVMHTGELFF
D: -; V: TRBV6-1; size: -; J: TRBJ1-5; DNA: TGTGCCAGCAGTGAGGGAAACGTCCCCAATCAGCCCCAGCATTTT; CDR3: CASSEGNVPNQPQHF
D: -; V: TRBV5-4; size: -; J: TRBJ2-2; DNA: TGTGCCAGCAGCTTACAGGTTTTCACCGGGGAGCTGTTTTTT; CDR3: CASSLQVFTGELFF
D: -; V: TRBV5-6; size: -; J: TRBJ2-7; DNA: TGTGCCAGCAGCTTTGGGACCCCGGGATGGGAGCAGTACTTC; CDR3: CASSFGTPGWEQYF
D: -; V: TRBV19; size: -; J: TRBJ1-6; DNA: TGTGCCAGTAGTCTTCGAGAACTGTTGCCACCCCTCCACTTT; CDR3: CASSLRELLPPLHF
D: -; V: TRBV5-5; size: -; J: TRBJ2-7; DNA: TGTGCCAGCAGCTCCGGGAGCTCCTACGAGCAGTACTTC; CDR3: CASSSGSSYEQYF
D: -; V: TRBV7-2; size: -; J: TRBJ1-5; DNA: TGTGCCAGCAGCGCGGGGACCCCGTATAGCAATCAGCCCCAGCATTTT; CDR3: CASSAGTPYSNQPQHF
D: TRBD1; V: TRBV4-2; size: -; J: TRBJ1-5; DNA: TGTGCCAGCAGCCAAGAAAACGACAGGGATAGGCGCAATCAGCCCCAGCATTTT; CDR3: CASSQENDRDRRNQPQHF
D: TRBD1; V: TRBV6-1; size: -; J: TRBJ2-7; DNA: TGTGCCAGCAGTCGAACAGGGGGCGACTACGAGCAGTACTTC; CDR3: CASSRTGGDYEQYF
D: -; V: TRBV30; size: -; J: TRBJ1-1; DNA: TGTGCCTGGAGTGTACAACGCATTATGATTATGAACACTGAAGCTTTCTTT; CDR3: CAWSVQRIMIMNTEAFF
D: TRBD2; V: TRBV4-2; size: -; J: TRBJ2-3; DNA: TGTGCCAGCAGCCAAGCGCCCGGACTAGCGGGAGCAGATACGCAGTATTTT; CDR3: CASSQAPGLAGADTQYF
D: -; V: TRBV5-8; size: -; J: TRBJ2-7; DNA: TGTGCCAGCAGCTTGGGAGAGGGAACCTACGAGCAGTACTTC; CDR3: CASSLGEGTYEQYF
D: -; V: TRBV11-3; size: -; J: TRBJ1-1; DNA: TGTGCCAGCAGCTGGACAGCCGACACTGAAGCTTTCTTT; CDR3: CASSWTADTEAFF
D: TRBD1; V: TRBV5-4; size: -; J: TRBJ2-7; DNA: TGTGCCAGCAGCCAGGGACAGTACGAGCAGTACTTC; CDR3: CASSQGQYEQYF
D: -; V: TRBV6-5; size: -; J: TRBJ2-7; DNA: TGTGCCAGCAGTTACTCGATAGTTACAGGGACCTACGAGCAGTACTTC; CDR3: CASSYSIVTGTYEQYF
D: -; V: TRBV12-5; size: once; J: TRBJ2-3; DNA: TGTGCTAGTGGTCCCCGAGGGCCGGGTACGCAGTATTTT; CDR3: CASGPRGPGTQYF
D: -; V: TRBV18; size: -; J: TRBJ2-3; DNA: TGTGCCAGCTCACCCCCGGGGACCAGCACAGATACGCAGTATTTT; CDR3: CASSPPGTSTDTQYF
D: TRBD1; V: TRBV4-1; size: -; J: TRBJ1-5; DNA: TGCGCCAGCAGCCCAGCCGGGACAGGGGAGAGGTCAAATCAGCCCCAGCATTTT; CDR3: CASSPAGTGERSNQPQHF
D: -; V: TRBV6-1; size: -; J: TRBJ2-7; DNA: TGTGCCAGCCGTCCAGGGGCAAGCCCCTACGAGCAGTACTTC; CDR3: CASRPGASPYEQYF
D: -; V: TRBV29-1; size: -; J: TRBJ1-1; DNA: TGCAGCGTCTGGCAGAACACTGAAGCTTTCTTT; CDR3: CSVWQNTEAFF
D: TRBD2; V: TRBV6-6; size: -; J: TRBJ2-1; DNA: TGTGCCAGCAGCAGGGACTACCGAAGCTCCTACAATGAGCAGTTCTTC; CDR3: CASSRDYRSSYNEQFF
D: -; V: TRBV2; size: -; J: TRBJ2-6; DNA: TGTGCCAGCGGTAGGGGGAGGGTAGCATCCGGGGCCAACGTCCTGACTTTC; CDR3: CASGRGRVASGANVLTF
D: TRBD1; V: TRBV2; size: -; J: TRBJ2-3; DNA: TGTGCCAGCAGTTACGACAGGGGCAACACAGATACGCAGTATTTT; CDR3: CASSYDRGNTDTQYF
D: -; V: TRBV5-1; size: -; J: TRBJ2-1; DNA: TGCGCCAGCAGCCCAGGATTGAATGAGCAGTTCTTC; CDR3: CASSPGLNEQFF
D: -; V: TRBV2; size: few; J: TRBJ1-2; DNA: TGTGCCAGCAGTGGACAACCCAACTATGGCTACACCTTC; CDR3: CASSGQPNYGYTF
D: -; V: TRBV28; size: -; J: TRBJ1-5; DNA: TGTGCCAGCAGTTCCTTAGTGGGAGGGGGGAAGCCCCAGCATTTT; CDR3: CASSSLVGGGKPQHF
D: -; V: TRBV25-1; size: -; J: TRBJ2-1; DNA: TGTGCCAGCAGTGCGGCCCCCCCTCTACATAATGAGCAGTTCTTC; CDR3: CASSAAPPLHNEQFF
D: -; V: TRBV5-1; size: -; J: TRBJ2-1; DNA: TGCGCCAGCAGCTTGGTGGTTGAAGGGAGTAATGAGCAGTTCTTC; CDR3: CASSLVVEGSNEQFF
D: -; V: TRBV5-1; size: -; J: TRBJ1-1; DNA: TGCGCCAGCGGGGTACAGGGTAACACTGAAGCTTTCTTT; CDR3: CASGVQGNTEAFF
D: -; V: TRBV20-1; size: -; J: TRBJ2-1; DNA: TGCAGTGCTAAAGGTCCCAATGAGCAGTTCTTC; CDR3: CSAKGPNEQFF
D: -; V: TRBV10-2; size: -; J: TRBJ2-3; DNA: TGCGCCAGCAGTGAGCCCCCCACAGATACGCAGTATTTT; CDR3: CASSEPPTDTQYF
D: TRBD1; V: TRBV10-3; size: -; J: TRBJ2-2; DNA: TGTGCCATAGGGACAGAGGAGGACGGGGAGCTGTTTTTT; CDR3: CAIGTEEDGELFF
D: TRBD1; V: TRBV27; size: -; J: TRBJ1-5; DNA: TGTGCCAGCAGTGCTCGGCAGGGGGGTCATCAGCCCCAGCATTTT; CDR3: CASSARQGGHQPQHF
D: -; V: TRBV2; size: -; J: TRBJ2-5; DNA: TGTGCCAGCAGTGAACCGGTCCAAGAGACCCAGTACTTC; CDR3: CASSEPVQETQYF
D: -; V: TRBV28; size: -; J: TRBJ1-5; DNA: TGTGCCAGCAGTTTAACCGAGTGGAGCAATCAGCCCCAGCATTTT; CDR3: CASSLTEWSNQPQHF
D: TRBD2; V: TRBV5-4; size: -; J: TRBJ2-1; DNA: TGTGCCAGCAGCCTGACTAGCGGGGCCTACAATGAGCAGTTCTTC; CDR3: CASSLTSGAYNEQFF
D: -; V: TRBV13; size: -; J: TRBJ2-7; DNA: TGTGCCAGCAGTTCACGACAGAGCTCCTACGAGCAGTACTTC; CDR3: CASSSRQSSYEQYF
D: TRBD1; V: TRBV28; size: -; J: TRBJ2-7; DNA: TGTGCCAGCAGTCCAAGGGGACAGGGGGATTCCTACGAGCAGTACTTC; CDR3: CASSPRGQGDSYEQYF
D: -; V: TRBV7-9; size: -; J: TRBJ1-1; DNA: TGTGCCAGCAGCTTAGATAGGAAGAACACTGAAGCTTTCTTT; CDR3: CASSLDRKNTEAFF
D: TRBD1; V: TRBV27; size: -; J: TRBJ2-3; DNA: TGTGCCAGCGGGGGACAGGGAGGTACGCAGTATTTT; CDR3: CASGGQGGTQYF
D: TRBD1; V: TRBV25-1; size: -; J: TRBJ2-7; DNA: TGTGCCAGCAGTGACTCTGGACAGGGGCCTACCTACTACGAGCAGTACTTC; CDR3: CASSDSGQGPTYYEQYF